The 29 T cell receptor beta chains reported below all come from one sample, sequenced in a study of cytotoxic CD8 clonotypes in ibrutinib-treated CLL. TCRdb's copy holds only in-frame clones and misses some; the assay was immunoSEQ multiplex PCR. This table has about 160,000 clones, 70% to 90% appearing once. This material consisted of PBMCs, taken at disease progression, from a patient treated with ibrutinib. The receptor source for this set is a human donor with chronic lymphocytic leukemia.

V usage is TRBV29-1 and J usage is TRBJ2-6, with D unclear. The CDR3 length is 14 residues. The V gene's germline CDR1 is SQVTM and CDR2 ANQGSEA. The V and J ends lost 6 bases and 4 bases respectively, with 13 bases between them. CDR3 DNA sequence: TGCAGCGTCCCATTCGTAGCCGGGGCCAACGTCCTGACTTTC. Its translation is CSVPFVAGANVLTF. Based on the CDR3 plus reference TRBV29-1 and TRBJ2-6, the full variable domain is SAVISQKPSRDICQRGTSLTIQCQVDSQVTMMFWYRQQPGQSLTLIATANQGSEATYESGFVIDKFPISRPNLTFSTLTVSNMSPEDSSIYLCSVPFVAGANVLTFGAGSRLTVL.

This clone was observed a single time. The J gene is TRBJ2-5, the V gene TRBV4-3; D is uncertain. V was cut by 1 base and J by 5 bases, with 8 bases left in between. This CDR3 has 13 amino acids. In germline, CDR1 is LGHNA, CDR2 YSLEER. For the CDR3, the DNA is TGCGCCAGCAGCCAAGTGGGTGGGGAGACCCAGTACTTC. Its protein product is CASSQVGGETQYF.

DNA for the CDR3: TGTGCCAGTAGTCTGGGCGGCAAGGGGGGTGAGCAGTTCTTC. Translating it yields CASSLGGKGGEQFF. V and J are TRBV19 and TRBJ2-1, with D perhaps being TRBD1 or TRBD2 (6 bases each). V shed 5 bases and J shed 9 bases, with 17 bases lying between them. The CDR3 has 14 residues. The germline V gene encodes CDR1 LNHDA and CDR2 SQIVND (reference sequence).

The V call is TRBV7-2, the J call TRBJ2-7; tentative D call: TRBD2 (6 bases). This CDR3 region has 16 residues. Trimming stripped 3 bases from V and 7 bases from J, with 22 bases between. CDR1 SGHTA and CDR2 FQGNSA come from the germline V gene. The CDR3: CASSFLAEGYLREQYF. CDR3 bases: TGTGCCAGCAGCTTCTTAGCGGAGGGATACCTACGGGAGCAGTACTTC.

This clone was seen only once. The chain has TRBV11-3 and TRBJ1-4; D is uncertain. The CDR3 consists of 14 residues. Germline lookup yields CDR1 SGHNT and CDR2 YENEEA. V was shortened by 5 bases and J by 6 bases, with 13 bases between the two germline ends. The DNA of the CDR3 is TGTGCCAGCAGCCCAACGTCGTCCGATGAAAAACTGTTTTTT. Its protein is CASSPTSSDEKLFF.

V usage is TRBV30 and J usage is TRBJ1-5, with 7 positions matching TRBD1. The CDR3 has 14 residues. Germline CDR1 reads GTSNPN; CDR2 reads SVGIG (reference sequence). With V trimmed by 1 base and J by 6 bases, 6 bases remained unmatched. CDR3 sequence reads: CAWSEQGVRQPQHF. The CDR3 DNA sequence: TGTGCCTGGAGTGAGCAGGGGGTACGTCAGCCCCAGCATTTT. Complete variable domain (other parts from reference TRBV30 and TRBJ1-5): SQTIHQWPATLVQPVGSPLSLECTVEGTSNPNLYWYRQAAGRGLQLLFYSVGIGQISSEVPQNLSASRPQDRQFILSSKKLLLSDSGFYLCAWSEQGVRQPQHFGDGTRLSIL.

CDR3 amino acids: CSVAPPPRNTEAFF. DNA of the CDR3: TGCAGCGTTGCACCGCCGCCGAGGAACACTGAAGCTTTCTTT. The chain uses TRBV29-1 and TRBJ1-1; D is ambiguous. Per the germline V gene, CDR1 is SQVTM and CDR2 is ANQGSEA. This CDR3 has 14 residues. The V end lost 4 bases, the J end lost 1 base, and 13 bases lay between the germline ends.

The chain carries TRBV27 and TRBJ1-5; no clear D gene. V was cut by 0 bases and J by 2 bases, with 8 bases left in between. Germline CDR1 and CDR2: MNHEY and SMNVEV (reference sequence). The CDR3 has 15 amino acids. In DNA form, the CDR3 reads TGTGCCAGCAGTTTATCGGGTGTTCGCAATCAGCCCCAGCATTTT. This codes for CASSLSGVRNQPQHF.

V and J are TRBV4-2 and TRBJ1-1; TRBD1 matches 7 bases. Germline V gene lookup returns CDR1 LGHNA and CDR2 YNFKEQ. The CDR3 has 18 residues. Trimming cost V 1 base and J 1 base; bases outside gene matches: 12. The CDR3 sequence is CASSQGTGVGSRNTEAFF. The DNA of the CDR3 is TGTGCCAGCAGCCAAGGTACAGGGGTCGGATCGAGGAACACTGAAGCTTTCTTT.

The V call is TRBV5-8, the J call TRBJ2-3, with 8 nucleotides matching TRBD1. V was pared by 3 bases and J by 2 bases, with 2 bases of the junction left unmatched. Germline CDR1 is SGHTS and CDR2 is YDEGEE. The CDR3 spans 14 residues. Here the CDR3 DNA reads TGTGCCAGCAGCTCGGGACAGGTCACAGATACGCAGTATTTT. Translation: CASSSGQVTDTQYF.

DNA for the CDR3: TGTGCCAGCAGCCCCACAGGCACCGGGGAGCTGTTTTTT. It is translated as CASSPTGTGELFF. The gene calls are TRBV7-3 and TRBJ2-2; possible D gene TRBD1, 5 bases. Trimming removed 5 bases from V and 4 bases from J, with 8 bases in between. This CDR3 is built from 13 residues. CDR1 and CDR2 from the germline V gene are SGHTA and FQGTGA.

The rearrangement links TRBV9 to TRBJ2-7; 9 bases match TRBD2. This CDR3 has 16 amino acids. V dropped 4 bases and J dropped 2; count of bases not matched to a gene: 10. In germline, CDR1 is SGDLS, CDR2 YYNGEE. The CDR3 nucleotides read TGTGCCAGCAGCTCAGGGGGGACTAGCAGCGCCTACGAGCAGTACTTC. Translated: CASSSGGTSSAYEQYF.

The chain employs TRBV6-5 and TRBJ1-2; 7 nucleotides align to TRBD1. Germline V CDR1 and CDR2: MNHEY, SVGAGI. There are 14 residues in the CDR3. V was pared by 4 bases and J by 4 bases, with 6 bases of the junction left unmatched. CDR3 in DNA: TGTGCCAGCAGTTTTAGGACAGGCACCTATGGCTACACCTTC. Amino acid sequence: CASSFRTGTYGYTF.

This chain links TRBV7-2 with TRBJ2-7; D might be TRBD1 (6 bases). Trimming left V 1 base short and J 0 bases short, with 10 bases between. The germline CDR1 and CDR2 sequences are SGHTA and FQGNSA. The CDR3 covers 15 residues. This CDR3 reads CASSLGRGLSYEQYF. DNA of the CDR3: TGTGCCAGCAGCTTAGGCAGGGGTCTCTCCTACGAGCAGTACTTC.

This rearrangement joins TRBV5-1 to TRBJ2-1; TRBD1 or TRBD2 may be the D gene (5 bases each). CDR3 length equals 13 residues. V was shortened by 4 bases and J by 6 bases, with 11 bases between the two germline ends. Per germline, CDR1 SGHRS and CDR2 YFSETQ. The DNA of the CDR3 is TGCGCCAGCAGCCCGGGACCTCGCAATGAGCAGTTCTTC. It yields the protein CASSPGPRNEQFF.

V is TRBV7-2 and J is TRBJ2-7, with TRBD2 matching 7 bases. The CDR3 contains 13 residues. Per germline, CDR1 SGHTA and CDR2 FQGNSA. The V and J ends lost 7 bases and 5 bases, in that order; junction bases with no gene match: 8. CDR3 sequence (DNA): TGTGCCAGCACTGAAGCGGGGAAGGACGAGCAGTACTTC. Translation gives CASTEAGKDEQYF. The full variable domain, in which reference TRBV7-2 and TRBJ2-7 provide the parts outside the CDR3, is GAGVSQSPSNKVTEKGKDVELRCDPISGHTALYWYRQSLGQGLEFLIYFQGNSAPDKSGLPSDRFSAERTGGSVSTLTIQRTQQEDSAVYLCASTEAGKDEQYFGPGTRLTVT.

J is TRBJ1-6 and V is TRBV27; 12 nucleotides agree with TRBD1. Germline lookup yields CDR1 MNHEY and CDR2 SMNVEV (reference sequence). CDR3 length equals 20 residues. The V and J ends lost 6 bases and 0 bases, in that order; junction bases with no gene match: 12. The CDR3 nucleotides are TGTGCCAGCAGGACCGCCGGGACAGGGGGCCGGAGCTCCTATAATTCACCCCTCCACTTT. Protein product: CASRTAGTGGRSSYNSPLHF.

V is TRBV7-8 and J is TRBJ1-2; D remains ambiguous. The V end lost 4 bases, the J end lost 7 bases, and 16 bases lay between the germline ends. The CDR3 runs to 14 residues. Germline assignment: CDR1 SGHVS and CDR2 FQNEAQ. CDR3 nucleotides: TGTGCCAGCAGCTCATACACGAGGGATAGTGGCTACACCTTC. Translated, it gives CASSSYTRDSGYTF.

V is TRBV20-1 and J is TRBJ2-3; the D gene is possibly TRBD1 (6 bases). V was trimmed by 5 bases and J by 6 bases, leaving 9 bases between them. The CDR3 covers 11 residues. The germline CDR1 and CDR2 sequences are DFQATT and SNEGSKA (reference sequence). The CDR3 sequence is CSAGQSDTQYF. CDR3 DNA: TGCAGTGCTGGACAGTCTGATACGCAGTATTTT.

The chain uses TRBV28 and TRBJ2-7, with TRBD1 matching 9 bases. This CDR3 has 15 residues. Germline CDR1 MDHEN, CDR2 SYDVKM. Germline trimming cut 5 bases from V and 5 bases from J; bases unmatched to any gene: 10. CDR3 region: CASSGGGTGYHEQYF. The CDR3 coding sequence is TGTGCCAGCAGTGGGGGAGGGACAGGGTACCACGAGCAGTACTTC.

CDR3 DNA: TGCGCCAGCAGCTTGCGTACAGAGAACACCGGGGAGCTGTTTTTT. Translation gives CASSLRTENTGELFF. The rearrangement joins TRBV5-1 to TRBJ2-2, with D hard to call. V lost 1 base and J 1 base, leaving 8 bases between the germline ends. The CDR3 is made up of 15 amino acids. Germline V lookup: CDR1 SGHRS, CDR2 YFSETQ.

This clone was counted once. V usage is TRBV5-4 and J usage is TRBJ1-4; 8 bases fit TRBD1. CDR1 SGHNT and CDR2 YYREEE come from the germline V gene (reference sequence). The J segment lost 4 bases and the V segment lost 1 base, leaving 3 bases of the junction unmatched. CDR3 length: 15 residues. The CDR3 nucleotides read TGTGCCAGCAGCTTGCAGGGGGCGAATAATGAAAAACTGTTTTTT. It encodes CASSLQGANNEKLFF.

The chain couples TRBV28 to TRBJ2-7; 9 bases agree with TRBD2. This CDR3 has 13 amino acids. With 11 bases clipped from V and 6 bases from J, the junction kept 11 bases outside the gene matches. Per the germline V gene, CDR1 is MDHEN and CDR2 is SYDVKM. The CDR3, as DNA: TGTGCCGGGGGGGGGACTAGCCTCCGCGAGCAGTACTTC. Translation gives CAGGGTSLREQYF.

This chain joins TRBV7-8 and TRBJ2-7, with D possibly matching TRBD1 (6 bases). V was trimmed by 5 bases and J by 2 bases, leaving 16 bases between them. This CDR3 is 15 amino acids long. The germline gives CDR1 SGHVS, CDR2 FQNEAQ. CDR3 region: CASSRTAGNPYEQYF. The CDR3 DNA reads TGTGCCAGCAGCCGGACAGCCGGTAATCCCTACGAGCAGTACTTC.

J is TRBJ2-6 and V is TRBV9; D is perhaps TRBD1 (6 bases). Germline loops: CDR1 SGDLS, CDR2 YYNGEE. The CDR3 runs to 15 residues. V shed 4 bases and J shed 0 bases, with 8 bases lying between them. CDR3: CASSPQGSGANVLTF. In DNA, the CDR3 is TGTGCCAGCAGCCCACAGGGCTCTGGGGCCAACGTCCTGACTTTC. Drawing the rest from reference TRBV9 and TRBJ2-6, the complete variable domain is DSGVTQTPKHLITATGQRVTLRCSPRSGDLSVYWYQQSLDQGLQFLIQYYNGEERAKGNILERFSAQQFPDLHSELNLSSLELGDSALYFCASSPQGSGANVLTFGAGSRLTVL.

The chain is built from TRBV14 and TRBJ2-1, with a weak D call TRBD2 (5 bases). V lost 2 bases and J lost 0, with 14 bases in between. The CDR3 has 17 residues. Per the germline V gene, CDR1 is SGHDN and CDR2 is FVKESK. CDR3: CASSQPDLLSSYNEQFF. Here the CDR3 DNA reads TGTGCCAGCAGCCAACCGGACTTGCTGAGCTCCTACAATGAGCAGTTCTTC.

Of note for this clone: Other nucleotide sequences from this sample produce the same CDR3. The chain couples TRBV9 to TRBJ2-7; TRBD1 matches at 9 bases. After removal of 2 bases from V and 3 bases from J, the junction contained 3 bases not matched to a gene. The CDR3 runs 14 residues. Germline CDR1 and CDR2: SGDLS and YYNGEE. Here the CDR3 DNA reads TGTGCCAGCAGCGTGGGACAGGGATTCTACGAGCAGTACTTC. Translation: CASSVGQGFYEQYF.

The chain joins TRBV27 to TRBJ2-7; possibly TRBD1 for D (6 bases). The germline gives CDR1 MNHEY, CDR2 SMNVEV (reference sequence). This CDR3 has 14 residues. V shed 6 bases and J shed 2 bases, with 14 bases lying between them. The CDR3 region is CASRNHDRTYEQYF. The DNA for the CDR3 is TGTGCCAGCAGAAACCACGACAGGACCTACGAGCAGTACTTC.

The CDR3 DNA reads as TGTGCCTGGCGCCTGACAGGGGGCAACACTGAAGCTTTCTTT. Amino acids: CAWRLTGGNTEAFF. V usage is TRBV30 and J usage is TRBJ1-1, with 10 bases aligning to TRBD1. After removal of 5 bases from V and 2 bases from J, the junction contained 5 bases not matched to a gene. The germline gives CDR1 GTSNPN, CDR2 SVGIG (reference sequence). The CDR3 contains 14 residues.